Sequencing of this T cell receptor beta chain was carried out in a study of shared clonotypes between healthy human individuals. Of note for this clone: Its antigen is currently unknown.

General study points: Sampling involved blood alone; tissue repertoires likely differ.

This CDR3 region has 15 residues. CDR1 is SQVTM, CDR2 ANQGSEA, per germline. Between the trimmed V and J ends, which lost 3 bases and 5 bases, there was a span of 17 bases. In the authors' methods: ImmunoSEQ junction-only sequences lacked quality scores, so their filtering differed. Profiling relied on immunoSEQ multiplex PCR, and the TCRdb table lists in-frame clones only, not all of them. That table furnishes V, J and clone size, whereas the DNA furnished D and trimming. The sample lists around 200,000 clones, just under 95% seen once, with roughly 0.07% in the top ten. The sequenced material came from naive CD4+ T cells sorted from blood. The subset denotes: CD45RA+ positively selected. The rearrangement links TRBV29-1 to TRBJ2-1; TRBD1 or TRBD2 may be the D gene (5 bases each). This receptor was identified in a woman aged 25 to 39 in good health. The CDR3 DNA follows: TGCAGCGTTGACCCCCCGGATGGGGGAAACAATGAGCAGTTCTTC. This encodes CSVDPPDGGNNEQFF.